Given below is one T cell receptor (beta chain) in context. Its antigen is still unknown. No much larger clonotype is one base removed from it; base qualities were not supplied. CDR1 and CDR2 are drawn from the germline V gene: LGHNA, YNFKEQ. V and J are truncated by 0 bases and 5 bases respectively, leaving an intervening sequence of 5 bases. From cysteine to phenylalanine, the CDR3 is 12 amino acids long. Of the read, only the CDR3 DNA is kept; its 36 bases are in frame from base 1. The data were taken from a study of metastatic and nonmetastatic thyroid tumors (dated by TCRdb to 2018 to 2021). Regarding the study in general: The researchers compared repertoires between peripheral blood samples and tumor or nodule tissue samples from patients with malignant or benign thyroid disease.

Receptors were amplified or captured by PCR. Instrument on record: Illumina HiSeq 4000. High-throughput sequencing was used to profile the TCR beta-chain CDR3 region of every patient. The original pipeline was this. The researchers built a classifier to tell apart papillary thyroid cancer patients with distant metastasis, based on CDR3 differences among clinicopathological groups. The Shannon index was used to assess repertoire diversity, and the Morisita-Horn index was used to assess tumor-blood repertoire similarity. TCRdb passed the public sequencing reads through fastp at Q25 and MiXCR, retaining productive beta sequences. The authors' filters were not applied to this entry. This sample gives about 28,000 clones in total; less than 30% of them show up just once. 13% to 15% of the sample is taken by the ten largest. None of the patients had been given any treatment before thyroid surgery. Patient clinical samples collected from the early 2010s to the late 2010s were retrospectively analysed using T-cell receptor beta sequencing.

Overall results and qualifications from the work: In both blood and tumor samples, malignant tumors were reported to have significantly higher TCR beta diversity than benign nodules.

Sequenced input: blood. The TCR comes from a female donor with papillary thyroid cancer or a benign thyroid nodule (not recorded which). Some clones in this sample may be carry-over from other donors' samples. The V and J genes are TRBV4-2 and TRBJ2-7, with a tentative D gene TRBD1 over 5 matching bases. The CDR3 reads CASSQEGHEQYF. DNA sequence: TGTGCCAGCAGCCAAGAGGGGCACGAGCAGTACTTC.